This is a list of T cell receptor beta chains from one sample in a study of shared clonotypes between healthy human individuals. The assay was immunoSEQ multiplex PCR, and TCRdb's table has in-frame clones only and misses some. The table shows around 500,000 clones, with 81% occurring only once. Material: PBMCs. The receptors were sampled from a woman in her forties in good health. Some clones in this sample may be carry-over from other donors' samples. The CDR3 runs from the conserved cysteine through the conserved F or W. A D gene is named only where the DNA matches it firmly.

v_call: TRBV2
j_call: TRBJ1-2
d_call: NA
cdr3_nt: TGTGCCAGCCCTTCTGGGGATCTTTACTATGGCTACACCTTC
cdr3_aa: CASPSGDLYYGYTF

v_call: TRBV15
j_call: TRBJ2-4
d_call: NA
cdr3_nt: TGTGCCACCACCCGTCTGAGCCCACAGTCAGCCAAAAACATTCAGTACTTC
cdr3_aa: CATTRLSPQSAKNIQYF

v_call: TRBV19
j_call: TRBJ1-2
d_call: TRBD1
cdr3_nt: TGTGCCAGTAGCGACAGGGGGCTTGTGAGCTTGTATGGCTACACCTTC
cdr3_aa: CASSDRGLVSLYGYTF

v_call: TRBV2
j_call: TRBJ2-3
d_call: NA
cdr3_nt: TGTGCCAGCAGTAGACAGACTAGCACAGATACGCAGTATTTT
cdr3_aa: CASSRQTSTDTQYF

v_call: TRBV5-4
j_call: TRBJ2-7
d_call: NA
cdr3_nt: TGTGCCAGCAGCCGTGACAGGAACTCCTACGAGCAGTACTTC
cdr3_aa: CASSRDRNSYEQYF

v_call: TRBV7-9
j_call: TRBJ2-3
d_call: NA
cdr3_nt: TGTGCCAGCAGCCTAGCAGATACGCAGTATTTT
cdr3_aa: CASSLADTQYF

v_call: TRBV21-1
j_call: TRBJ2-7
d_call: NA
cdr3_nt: TGTGCCAACAGGGGGACAGACTACGAGCAGTACTTC
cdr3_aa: CANRGTDYEQYF

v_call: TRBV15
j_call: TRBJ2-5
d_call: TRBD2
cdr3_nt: TGTGCCACCAGCTGGGGACTAGCGGGAGGTTCCCAAGAGACCCAGTACTTC
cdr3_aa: CATSWGLAGGSQETQYF

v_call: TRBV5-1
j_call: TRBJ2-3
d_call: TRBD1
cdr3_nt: TGCGCCAGCAGCAGGGCCGACAGGGGTACAGATACGCAGTATTTT
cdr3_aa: CASSRADRGTDTQYF

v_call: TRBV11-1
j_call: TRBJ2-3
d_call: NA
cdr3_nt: TGTGCCAGCGCCTTGGGTGGCGCGATGGGAGCAGATACGCAGTATTTT
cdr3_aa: CASALGGAMGADTQYF

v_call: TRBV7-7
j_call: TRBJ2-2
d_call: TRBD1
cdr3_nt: TGTGCTAGCAGCAGGGACAGAAACACCGGGGAGCTGTTTTTT
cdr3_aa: CASSRDRNTGELFF

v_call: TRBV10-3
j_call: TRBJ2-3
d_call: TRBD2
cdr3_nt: TGTGCCATGGCAGCGGGAGCCACAGATACGCAGTATTTT
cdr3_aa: CAMAAGATDTQYF

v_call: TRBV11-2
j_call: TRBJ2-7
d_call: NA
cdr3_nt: TGTGCCAGCAGCCGGGACGTCCTACCTCTCTCGCGGGAGCAGTACTTC
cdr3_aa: CASSRDVLPLSREQYF